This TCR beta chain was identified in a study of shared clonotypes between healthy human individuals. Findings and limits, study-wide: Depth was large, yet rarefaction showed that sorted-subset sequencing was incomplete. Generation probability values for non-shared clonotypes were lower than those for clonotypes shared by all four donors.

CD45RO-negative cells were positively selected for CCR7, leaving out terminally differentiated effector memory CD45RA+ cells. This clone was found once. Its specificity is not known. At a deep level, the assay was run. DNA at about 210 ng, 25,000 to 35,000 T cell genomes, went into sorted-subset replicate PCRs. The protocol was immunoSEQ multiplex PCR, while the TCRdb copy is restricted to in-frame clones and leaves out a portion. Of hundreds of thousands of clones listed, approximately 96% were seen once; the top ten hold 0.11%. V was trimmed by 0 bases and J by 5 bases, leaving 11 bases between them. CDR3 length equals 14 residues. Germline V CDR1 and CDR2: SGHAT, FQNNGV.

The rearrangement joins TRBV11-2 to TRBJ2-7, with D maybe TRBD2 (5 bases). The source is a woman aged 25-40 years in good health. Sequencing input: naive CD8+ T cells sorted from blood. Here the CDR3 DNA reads TGTGCCAGCAGCTTAGATCCGGAGGTTCACGAGCAGTACTTC. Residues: CASSLDPEVHEQYF.